Listed here are 28 T cell receptor beta chains from one sample, sequenced in a study of shared clonotypes between healthy human individuals. TCRdb keeps only in-frame clones here, not all; method: immunoSEQ multiplex PCR. The table shows 400,000 to 500,000 clones, with 76% occurring only once. The source material was PBMCs. These receptors were taken from a woman in her 40s in good health. Some clones in this sample may be carry-over from other donors' samples.

The J gene is TRBJ2-5, the V gene TRBV10-1; the D gene is possibly TRBD2 (5 bases). This CDR3 has 15 residues. V lost 5 bases, J lost 11 bases, and 24 bases lay in between. The germline V gene encodes CDR1 WNHNN and CDR2 SYGVQD (reference sequence). DNA of the CDR3: TGCGCCAGCAGTTCCCTAACATGGGAACTAGTCAGGCAGTACTTC. This gives the protein CASSSLTWELVRQYF.

This clone was seen a few times. The CDR3 DNA reads as TGTGCCAGCAGCTCCGGAATAGGACAGGGAATATGGGAGCAGTACTTC. Translated: CASSSGIGQGIWEQYF. The rearrangement links TRBV5-4 to TRBJ2-7; 8 nucleotides align to TRBD1. Germline CDR1 reads SGHNT; CDR2 reads YYREEE (reference sequence). This CDR3 has 16 residues. V trimming: 3 bases; J trimming: 7 bases; junction bases outside the gene matches: 15.

A remark on this clone: Being one base from a much bigger clone, this may be a read error. The rearrangement uses TRBV4-1 and TRBJ2-7; tentative D call: TRBD1 (6 bases). CDR1 is MGHRA and CDR2 is YSYEKL in the germline V gene. The CDR3 covers 16 residues. The CDR3 protein is CAGSRDRQVPSYEQYF. The CDR3 bases are TGCGCCGGCAGCCGGGACCGACAGGTACCCTCCTACGAGCAGTACTTC.

The chain has TRBV4-1 and TRBJ2-3; the match to TRBD2 covers 7 bases. Germline V gene sequence: CDR1 MGHRA, CDR2 YSYEKL. The CDR3 is 17 residues long. After removal of 4 bases from V and 2 bases from J, the junction contained 12 bases not matched to a gene. CDR3 in amino acids: CASSPHGAGPFTDTQYF. The CDR3 region has the DNA TGCGCCAGCAGCCCCCATGGAGCGGGACCATTCACAGATACGCAGTATTTT.

The chain combines TRBV28 with TRBJ1-5; no firm D call. V was shortened by 2 bases and J by 4 bases, with 9 bases between the two germline ends. Germline loops: CDR1 MDHEN, CDR2 SYDVKM. The length of the CDR3 is 14 residues. CDR3 protein: CASSLGRRNQPQHF. In DNA form, the CDR3 reads TGTGCCAGCAGTTTAGGCAGGCGGAATCAGCCCCAGCATTTT.

The chain carries TRBV14 and TRBJ2-5; 7 nucleotides agree with TRBD1. The germline V gene has CDR1 SGHDN and CDR2 FVKESK. J gave up 4 bases and V 8 bases, and 10 bases lay outside the gene matches. The CDR3 covers 14 residues. The CDR3 here is CASETGQPPETQYF. CDR3 nucleotides: TGTGCCAGCGAAACGGGACAGCCCCCAGAGACCCAGTACTTC.

This clone was detected only once. The genes are TRBV2 and TRBJ2-2; D unresolved. Germline loops: CDR1 SNHLY, CDR2 FYNNEI. This CDR3 is 14 amino acids long. Trimming stripped 7 bases from V and 0 bases from J, with 9 bases between. CDR3 protein: CASIRSPNTGELFF. In DNA form, the CDR3 reads TGTGCCAGCATTCGGTCCCCGAACACCGGGGAGCTGTTTTTT.

This clone was observed a single time. The CDR3 DNA follows: TGTGCCAGCGGACCCCACGGGCCGGACAGTAACTATGGCTACACCTTC. It codes for CASGPHGPDSNYGYTF. The V call is TRBV27, the J call TRBJ1-2; possible D gene TRBD1, 6 bases. CDR3 length equals 16 residues. V was clipped by 8 bases and J by 1 base, with 20 bases between them. Germline lookup yields CDR1 MNHEY and CDR2 SMNVEV (reference sequence).

A single count supports this clone. The chain recombines TRBV4-1 with TRBJ2-7, with D tentatively TRBD2 (5 bases). Per the germline V gene, CDR1 is MGHRA and CDR2 is YSYEKL. There are 15 residues in the CDR3. V lost 2 bases to trimming and J lost 6 bases, with 17 bases between them. The DNA for the CDR3 is TGCGCCAGCAGCCAACCGGCAACTAGTATCGGCGAGCAGTACTTC. Its protein product is CASSQPATSIGEQYF.

The V call is TRBV5-4, the J call TRBJ2-2; D gene unclear. The germline V gene encodes CDR1 SGHNT and CDR2 YYREEE (reference sequence). CDR3 length equals 15 residues. Trimming removed 0 bases at V and 5 bases at J, with 11 bases between. The DNA for the CDR3 is TGTGCCAGCAGCTTGGGTCACGGAAAGACCGGGGAGCTGTTTTTT. Translating gives CASSLGHGKTGELFF.

The rearrangement joins TRBV2 to TRBJ2-1, with D possibly being TRBD2 (6 bases). V was trimmed by 7 bases and J by 5 bases, leaving 18 bases between them. The CDR3 consists of 15 residues. Germline lookup yields CDR1 SNHLY and CDR2 FYNNEI. The CDR3 loop is CASTLRDFGNNEQFF. The DNA of the CDR3 is TGTGCCAGCACCTTGCGGGACTTTGGGAACAATGAGCAGTTCTTC.

The chain joins TRBV7-2 to TRBJ2-1, with 8 bases identical to TRBD2. In germline, CDR1 is SGHTA, CDR2 FQGNSA. Trimming cost V 5 bases and J 3 bases; bases outside gene matches: 9. The CDR3 runs 16 residues. The CDR3 spells CASSPRAGVGYNEQFF. CDR3 bases: TGTGCCAGCAGCCCGAGAGCGGGAGTTGGCTACAATGAGCAGTTCTTC.

This clone came up once. J is TRBJ2-7 and V is TRBV7-9, with D perhaps assigned TRBD1 or TRBD2 (5 bases each). Deletions cut 5 bases from V and 3 bases from J, with 23 bases between. Germline V lookup: CDR1 SEHNR, CDR2 FQNEAQ (reference sequence). The CDR3 contains 17 residues. In nucleotides, the CDR3 is TGTGCCAGCAGCAAAGTTACCGCCCAGGGAGTTGACTACGAGCAGTACTTC. This gives the protein CASSKVTAQGVDYEQYF.

The chain carries TRBV5-1 and TRBJ1-2; 10 nucleotides agree with TRBD1. The V gene end was trimmed by 4 bases and the J gene end by 9 bases; junction bases not matched to a gene: 9. This CDR3 is 14 amino acids long. The germline CDR1 and CDR2 sequences are SGHRS and YFSETQ. The CDR3 loop reads CASSIQTGGGSYTF. CDR3 nucleotide sequence: TGCGCCAGCAGCATCCAGACAGGGGGCGGGAGCTACACCTTC.

This clone was picked up a small number of times. The genes are TRBV5-1 and TRBJ2-1; D gene uncertain. From germline, CDR1 is SGHRS and CDR2 YFSETQ. CDR3 length equals 14 residues. V shed 4 bases and J shed 8 bases, with 16 bases lying between them. CDR3 loop: CASSPARPAYEQFF. In DNA, the CDR3 is TGCGCCAGCAGCCCGGCCCGGCCGGCATATGAGCAGTTCTTC.

The chain carries TRBV29-1 and TRBJ2-1; 10 positions match TRBD2. With V trimmed by 6 bases and J by 3 bases, 5 bases remained unmatched. The CDR3 length is 14 residues. The germline gives CDR1 SQVTM, CDR2 ANQGSEA. CDR3 bases: TGCAGCGTCCAGCGGGAGGGAAACTACAATGAGCAGTTCTTC. It yields the protein CSVQREGNYNEQFF.

As to this clone: A much bigger clone sits one base away, suggesting this may be a read error. Other nucleotide sequences from this sample produce the same CDR3. CDR3 bases: TGTGCCAGCAGCTTCGGGGAGGGTGAAGCTTTCTTT. Amino acid sequence: CASSFGEGEAFF. The V call is TRBV7-2, the J call TRBJ1-1; D remains ambiguous. The CDR3 length is 12 residues. V dropped 3 bases and J dropped 7 bases, with 9 bases sitting between them. Germline CDR1 and CDR2: SGHTA and FQGNSA.

The chain uses TRBV11-1 and TRBJ2-1, with no clear D. CDR3 length equals 14 residues. CDR1 SGHAT and CDR2 FQDESV come from the germline V gene (reference sequence). The V end lost 4 bases, the J end lost 4 bases, and 11 bases lay between the germline ends. In DNA, the CDR3 is TGTGCCAGCAGCTACCGCGTCCAGTACAATGAGCAGTTCTTC. Encoded protein: CASSYRVQYNEQFF. Complete variable domain (other parts from reference TRBV11-1 and TRBJ2-1): EAEVAQSPRYKITEKSQAVAFWCDPISGHATLYWYRQILGQGPELLVQFQDESVVDDSQLPKDRFSAERLKGVDSTLKIQPAELGDSAMYLCASSYRVQYNEQFFGPGTRLTVL.

V gene TRBV9 combines with J gene TRBJ2-2; D is perhaps TRBD1 (5 bases). CDR3 length equals 15 residues. The germline gives CDR1 SGDLS, CDR2 YYNGEE. Trimming took 2 bases from V and 3 from J, leaving 11 bases between them. The CDR3 loop is CASSVGAGDTGELFF. The CDR3 DNA reads as TGTGCCAGCAGCGTTGGGGCCGGAGACACCGGGGAGCTGTTTTTT. The entire variable domain, with the rest obtained from reference TRBV9 and TRBJ2-2, is as follows: DSGVTQTPKHLITATGQRVTLRCSPRSGDLSVYWYQQSLDQGLQFLIQYYNGEERAKGNILERFSAQQFPDLHSELNLSSLELGDSALYFCASSVGAGDTGELFFGEGSRLTVL.

V is TRBV5-4 and J is TRBJ2-1; 8 bases map to TRBD2. There are 15 residues in the CDR3. Germline values: CDR1 SGHNT, CDR2 YYREEE (reference sequence). The J segment lost 7 bases and the V segment lost 4 bases, leaving 10 bases of the junction unmatched. Here the CDR3 reads CASSILMAGGNEQFF. Written as DNA, the CDR3 is TGTGCCAGCAGCATCCTGATGGCGGGGGGAAATGAGCAGTTCTTC. Full variable domain (missing parts from reference TRBV5-4 and TRBJ2-1): ETGVTQSPTHLIKTRGQQVTLRCSSQSGHNTVSWYQQALGQGPQFIFQYYREEENGRGNFPPRFSGLQFPNYSSELNVNALELDDSALYLCASSILMAGGNEQFFGPGTRLTVL.

This clone was recorded once. A much more abundant neighbour one base away suggests this may be a read error. The chain links TRBV11-2 to TRBJ2-7, with TRBD2 matching over 8 bases. Germline V lookup: CDR1 SGHAT, CDR2 FQNNGV. This CDR3 has 15 residues. CDR3 sequence: CASSLFPTSDYGQYF. In DNA form, the CDR3 reads TGTGCCAGCAGCTTATTCCCGACTAGCGACTACGGGCAGTACTTC.

Note on this clone: Other DNA sequences in the sample encode the same CDR3. J is TRBJ2-7 and V is TRBV4-1, with TRBD1 matching 11 bases. Germline V lookup: CDR1 MGHRA, CDR2 YSYEKL. Trimming took 2 bases from V and 3 from J; bases not matched to a gene: 3. The CDR3 extends over 15 amino acids. CDR3 coding DNA: TGCGCCAGCAGCCAACCGGGACAGGGGGTCTACGAGCAGTACTTC. Protein: CASSQPGQGVYEQYF.

Worth noting for this clone: Lacking the conserved final phenylalanine or tryptophan, this CDR3 likely reflects a read error. This chain links TRBV4-1 with TRBJ1-4, with D hard to call. The CDR3 runs 15 residues. From germline, CDR1 is MGHRA and CDR2 YSYEKL. The V gene lost 1 base and the J gene lost 5 bases, with 11 bases spanning the gap. CDR3 DNA: TGCGCCAGCAGCCAAGTAGCCGGGGTCAATGAAAAACTGTTTTCT. Protein product: CASSQVAGVNEKLFS.

The chain links TRBV27 to TRBJ2-1; 11 bases are shared with TRBD2. There are 12 residues in the CDR3. Germline trimming cut 6 bases from V and 15 bases from J; bases unmatched to any gene: 7. The germline gives CDR1 MNHEY, CDR2 SMNVEV (reference sequence). This CDR3 is CASSTSGRPVFF. In DNA form, the CDR3 reads TGTGCCAGCAGCACTAGCGGGAGACCCGTGTTCTTC.

The gene calls are TRBV9 and TRBJ1-5; D remains ambiguous. Trimming took off 1 base at V and 2 bases at J, with 10 bases between the two ends. Germline CDR1 is SGDLS and CDR2 is YYNGEE. CDR3 size: 15 residues. The CDR3, as DNA: TGTGCCAGCAGCGTATCGAGTTCGGGCAATCAGCCCCAGCATTTT. Translation: CASSVSSSGNQPQHF.

The chain links TRBV11-2 to TRBJ1-1, with D possibly being TRBD1 (6 bases). Deletions cut 1 base from V and 7 bases from J, with 10 bases between. In germline, CDR1 is SGHAT, CDR2 FQNNGV. CDR3 length: 13 amino acids. The CDR3 coding sequence is TGTGCCAGCAGCTTAGTTTTACAGGGTGAAGCTTTCTTT. It yields the protein CASSLVLQGEAFF.

The genes are TRBV6-5 and TRBJ1-3; D is uncertain. Per the germline V gene, CDR1 is MNHEY and CDR2 is SVGAGI. With 7 bases removed from V and 4 bases from J, the gap between germline ends came to 11 bases. The CDR3 has 13 amino acids. The CDR3 DNA follows: TGTGCCAGCAAGGACCCTGGCGGAAACACCATATATTTT. Its protein is CASKDPGGNTIYF.

The chain employs TRBV6-1 and TRBJ2-2, with D unresolved. The CDR3 spans 15 residues. V was pared by 3 bases and J by 6 bases, with 14 bases between. The V gene's germline CDR1 is MNHNS and CDR2 SASEGT. The CDR3 sequence: CASSEGPENSGELFF. The CDR3 nucleotides read TGTGCCAGCAGTGAGGGCCCCGAAAATTCCGGGGAGCTGTTTTTT.